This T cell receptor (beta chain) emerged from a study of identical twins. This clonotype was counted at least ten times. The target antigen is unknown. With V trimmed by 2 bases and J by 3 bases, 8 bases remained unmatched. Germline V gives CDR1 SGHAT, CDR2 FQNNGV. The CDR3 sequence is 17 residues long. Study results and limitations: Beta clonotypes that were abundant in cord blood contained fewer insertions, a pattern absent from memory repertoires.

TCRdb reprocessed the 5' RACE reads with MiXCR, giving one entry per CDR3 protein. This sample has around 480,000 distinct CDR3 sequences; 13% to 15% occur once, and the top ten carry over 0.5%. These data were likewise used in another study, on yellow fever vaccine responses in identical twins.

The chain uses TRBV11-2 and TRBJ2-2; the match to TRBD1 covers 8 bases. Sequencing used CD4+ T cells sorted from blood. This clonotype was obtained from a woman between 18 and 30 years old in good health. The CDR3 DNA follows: TGTGCCAGCAGCTTAAGCTCCCAGGGGGCATACACCGGGGAGCTGTTTTTT. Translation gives CASSLSSQGAYTGELFF. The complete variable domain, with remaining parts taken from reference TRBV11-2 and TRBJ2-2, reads EAGVAQSPRYKIIEKRQSVAFWCNPISGHATLYWYQQILGQGPKLLIQFQNNGVVDDSQLPKDRFSAERLKGVDSTLKIQPAKLEDSAVYLCASSLSSQGAYTGELFFGEGSRLTVL.